This TCR beta chain emerged from a study of OX40 agonist ivuxolimab in advanced cancers. Study details: Ivuxolimab, which is an agonistic anti-OX40 (CD134) antibody, was administered to the patients. Patients were infused with ivuxolimab every 2 weeks at 0.01 to 10 mg/kg. The diagnoses of dose-escalation patients were hepatocellular carcinoma, melanoma, renal cell or head and neck cancer. Broader study findings: At 0.1-3.0 mg/kg, partial responders had clonal expansion among the lowest observed.

Measured with immunoSEQ multiplex PCR; TCRdb has only the in-frame clones, and not every one. The top ten clones hold 6.9% of a sample with tens of thousands of clones, under 90% of them seen once. The length of the CDR3 is 17 residues. Trimming cost V 0 bases and J 6 bases, with 18 bases left between them. The V gene's germline CDR1 is LNHNV and CDR2 YYDKDF (reference sequence). As regards this clone: Its antigen is still unknown.

The chain joins TRBV15 to TRBJ2-1; TRBD2 is a possible D gene (6 bases). This clonotype was obtained from an adult with an advanced solid tumor such as melanoma, head and neck, liver or kidney cancer. Sample: CD4+ or CD8+ T cells sorted from blood, taken in a trial of the OX40 agonist ivuxolimab. CDR3 sequence: CATSRDVIRGRGNEQFF. CDR3 sequence (DNA): TGTGCCACCAGCAGAGACGTCATCCGGGGGAGAGGCAATGAGCAGTTCTTC.